The subject of this entry is one TCR beta chain. What it recognizes is unknown. The CDR3 covers 13 residues. The germline gives CDR1 SGHAT, CDR2 FQNNGV. After removal of 8 bases from V and 7 bases from J, the junction contained 5 bases not matched to a gene. Unique molecular identifiers featured in each of the TCR beta cDNA libraries. A population of about 0.95 to 10 million T cells gave rise to roughly 0.5 million cDNA molecules. TCRdb analysed the PCR reads with MiXCR anew, one entry per CDR3 protein. The sample records fewer than 900,000 distinct CDR3 sequences, around 46% being singletons. The sample belongs to a study of post-analysis software for immune sequencing data. General study results and limits: Batch-matched samples strongly co-clustered by F measure. People with multiple sclerosis had a significantly lower normalized Chao1 diversity than controls did. Relative to controls, patients had five TRBV segments at higher frequency, with TRBV5-6, TRBV5-1 and TRBV20-1 among these.

The sequence was obtained from a girl aged 10-17 years with multiple sclerosis. The sample taken for sequencing was blood. This chain joins TRBV11-2 and TRBJ2-1; 10 bases map to TRBD2. The CDR3: CASGLAGVNEQFF. CDR3 bases: TGTGCCAGCGGCCTAGCGGGAGTTAATGAGCAGTTCTTC.